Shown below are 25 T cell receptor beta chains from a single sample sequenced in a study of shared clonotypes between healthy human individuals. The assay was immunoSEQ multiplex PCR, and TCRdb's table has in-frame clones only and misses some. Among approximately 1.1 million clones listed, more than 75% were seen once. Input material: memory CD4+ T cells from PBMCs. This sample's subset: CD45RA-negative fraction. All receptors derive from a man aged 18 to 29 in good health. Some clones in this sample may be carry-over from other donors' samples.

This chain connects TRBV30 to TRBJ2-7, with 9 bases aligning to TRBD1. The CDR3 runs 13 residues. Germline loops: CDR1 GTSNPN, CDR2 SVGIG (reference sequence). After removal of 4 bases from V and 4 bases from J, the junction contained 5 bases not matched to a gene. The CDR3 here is CAWNTGGPYEQYF. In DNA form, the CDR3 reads TGTGCCTGGAATACAGGGGGCCCTTACGAGCAGTACTTC.

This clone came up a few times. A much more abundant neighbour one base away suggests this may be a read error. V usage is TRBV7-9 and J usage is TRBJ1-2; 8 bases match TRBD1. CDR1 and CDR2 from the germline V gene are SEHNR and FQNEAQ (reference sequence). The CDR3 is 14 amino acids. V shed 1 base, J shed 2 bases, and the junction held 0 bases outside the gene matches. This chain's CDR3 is CASSLDRGNYGYTF. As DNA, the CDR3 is TGTGCCAGCAGCTTAGACAGGGGGAACTATGGCTACACCTTC. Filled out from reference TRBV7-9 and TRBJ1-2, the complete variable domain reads DTGVSQNPRHKITKRGQNVTFRCDPISEHNRLYWYRQTLGQGPEFLTYFQNEAQLEKSRLLSDRFSAERPKGSFSTLEIQRTEQGDSAMYLCASSLDRGNYGYTFGSGTRLTVV.

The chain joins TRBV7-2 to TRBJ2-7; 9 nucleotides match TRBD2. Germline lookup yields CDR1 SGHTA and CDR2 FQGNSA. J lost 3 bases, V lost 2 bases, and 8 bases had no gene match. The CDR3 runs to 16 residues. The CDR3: CASSLMAGGKFYEQYF. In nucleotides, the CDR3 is TGTGCCAGCAGCTTAATGGCGGGAGGGAAATTCTACGAGCAGTACTTC.

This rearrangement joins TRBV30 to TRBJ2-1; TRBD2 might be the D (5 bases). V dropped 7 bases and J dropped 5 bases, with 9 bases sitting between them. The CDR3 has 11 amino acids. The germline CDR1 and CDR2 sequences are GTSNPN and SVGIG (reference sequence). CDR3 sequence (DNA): TGTGCCTACGGGAACGACAATGAGCAGTTCTTC. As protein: CAYGNDNEQFF.

As DNA, the CDR3 is TGTGCCAGCAGCCAAGATTTGGGACTAGCGGGAGAGAGATACACAGATACGCAGTATTTT. This sequence encodes CASSQDLGLAGERYTDTQYF. This rearrangement joins TRBV4-2 to TRBJ2-3; 14 nucleotides line up with TRBD2. J lost 2 bases, V lost 0 bases, and 10 bases had no gene match. The CDR3 length is 20 residues. The germline gives CDR1 LGHNA, CDR2 YNFKEQ.

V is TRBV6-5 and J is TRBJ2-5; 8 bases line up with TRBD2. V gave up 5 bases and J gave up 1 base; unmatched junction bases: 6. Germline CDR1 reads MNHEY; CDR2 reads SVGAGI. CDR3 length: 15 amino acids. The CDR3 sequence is CASSIYGRAQETQYF. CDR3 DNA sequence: TGTGCCAGCAGTATCTACGGGAGGGCCCAAGAGACCCAGTACTTC.

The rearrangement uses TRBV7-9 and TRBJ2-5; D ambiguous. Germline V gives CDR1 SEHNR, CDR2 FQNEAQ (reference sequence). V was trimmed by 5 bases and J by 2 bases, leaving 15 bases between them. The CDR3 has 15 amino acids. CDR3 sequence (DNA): TGTGCCAGCAGCCTAAGGGCAGATCGACAAGAGACCCAGTACTTC. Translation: CASSLRADRQETQYF.

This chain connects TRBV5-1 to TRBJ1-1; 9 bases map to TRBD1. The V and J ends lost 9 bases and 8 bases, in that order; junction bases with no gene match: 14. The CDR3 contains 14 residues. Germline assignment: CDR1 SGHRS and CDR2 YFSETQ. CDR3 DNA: TGCGCCACCGCTCGAGACAGGGGGGACCCCGAAGCTTTCTTT. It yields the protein CATARDRGDPEAFF.

The CDR3 DNA reads as TGTGCCACCAGCCGGGACAGGAGGTCCTATGGCTACACCTTC. It yields the protein CATSRDRRSYGYTF. The chain carries TRBV15 and TRBJ1-2, with 8 bases fitting TRBD1. Germline V gene sequence: CDR1 LNHNV, CDR2 YYDKDF (reference sequence). V trimming: 5 bases; J trimming: 4 bases; junction bases outside the gene matches: 6. The CDR3 extends over 14 amino acids.

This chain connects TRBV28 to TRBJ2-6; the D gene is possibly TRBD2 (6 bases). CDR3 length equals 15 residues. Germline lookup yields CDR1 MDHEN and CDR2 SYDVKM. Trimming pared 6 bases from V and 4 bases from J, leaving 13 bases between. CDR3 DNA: TGTGCCAGCAGCCAGGCGGGGCCGGGGGCCAACGTCCTGACTTTC. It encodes CASSQAGPGANVLTF.

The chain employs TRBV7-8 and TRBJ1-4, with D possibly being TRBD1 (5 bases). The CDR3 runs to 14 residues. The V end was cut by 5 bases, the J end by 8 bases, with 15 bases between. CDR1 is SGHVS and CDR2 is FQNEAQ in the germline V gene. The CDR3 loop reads CASSAQRGREKLFF. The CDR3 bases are TGTGCCAGCAGCGCACAGAGGGGTCGCGAAAAACTGTTTTTT. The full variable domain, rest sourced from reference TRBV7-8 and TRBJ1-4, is GAGVSQSPRYKVAKRGQDVALRCDPISGHVSLFWYQQALGQGPEFLTYFQNEAQLDKSGLPSDRFFAERPEGSVSTLKIQRTQQEDSAVYLCASSAQRGREKLFFGSGTQLSVL.

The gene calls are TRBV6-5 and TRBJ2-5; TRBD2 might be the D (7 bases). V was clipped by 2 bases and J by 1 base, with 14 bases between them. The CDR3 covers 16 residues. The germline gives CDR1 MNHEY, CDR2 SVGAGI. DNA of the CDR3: TGTGCCAGCAGTTACGGGGGGGCTAATTCCCAAGAGACCCAGTACTTC. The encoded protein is CASSYGGANSQETQYF.

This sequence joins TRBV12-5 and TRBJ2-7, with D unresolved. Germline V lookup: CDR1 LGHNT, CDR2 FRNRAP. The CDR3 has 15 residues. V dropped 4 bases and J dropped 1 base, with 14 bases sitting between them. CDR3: CASGYYGLCSYEQYF. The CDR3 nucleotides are TGTGCTAGTGGTTATTACGGATTATGTTCCTACGAGCAGTACTTC.

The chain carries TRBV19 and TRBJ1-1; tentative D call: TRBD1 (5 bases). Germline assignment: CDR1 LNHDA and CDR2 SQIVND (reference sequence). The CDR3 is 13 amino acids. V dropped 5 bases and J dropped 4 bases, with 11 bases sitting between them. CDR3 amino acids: CASSQGFGTEAFF. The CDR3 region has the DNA TGTGCCAGTAGTCAGGGTTTCGGCACTGAAGCTTTCTTT.

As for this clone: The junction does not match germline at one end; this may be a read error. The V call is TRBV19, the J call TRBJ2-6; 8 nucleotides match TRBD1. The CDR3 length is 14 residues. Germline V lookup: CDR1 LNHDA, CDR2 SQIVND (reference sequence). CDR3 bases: TGTGCCAGCCAGGGGGCGCCTGGGGTCAACGTCCTGACTTTC. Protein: CASQGAPGVNVLTF.

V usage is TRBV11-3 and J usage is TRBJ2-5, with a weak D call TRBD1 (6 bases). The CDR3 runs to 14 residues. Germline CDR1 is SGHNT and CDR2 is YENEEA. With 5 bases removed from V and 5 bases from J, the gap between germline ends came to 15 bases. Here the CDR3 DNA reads TGTGCCAGCAGCACGACAGGAGGAGGCGAGACCCAGTACTTC. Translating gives CASSTTGGGETQYF.

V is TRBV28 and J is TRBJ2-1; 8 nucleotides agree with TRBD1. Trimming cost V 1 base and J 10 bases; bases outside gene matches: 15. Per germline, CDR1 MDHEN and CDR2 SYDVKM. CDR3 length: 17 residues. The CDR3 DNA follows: TGTGCCAGCAGTTTATCCCCCCGACAGGGGCCGATACGAGAGCAGTTCTTC. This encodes CASSLSPRQGPIREQFF.

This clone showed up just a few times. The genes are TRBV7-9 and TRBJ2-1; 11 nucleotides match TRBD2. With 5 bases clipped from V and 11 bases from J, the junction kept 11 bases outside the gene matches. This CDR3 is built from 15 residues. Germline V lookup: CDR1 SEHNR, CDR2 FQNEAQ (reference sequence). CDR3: CASSASLAGGGKQFF. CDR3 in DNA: TGTGCCAGCAGCGCGAGCCTAGCGGGAGGCGGAAAGCAGTTCTTC.

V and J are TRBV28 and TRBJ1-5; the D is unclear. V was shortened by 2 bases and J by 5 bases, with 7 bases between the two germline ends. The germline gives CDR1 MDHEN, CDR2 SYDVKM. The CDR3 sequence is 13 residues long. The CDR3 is CASSLGRYQPQHF. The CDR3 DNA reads TGTGCCAGCAGTTTAGGGCGGTATCAGCCCCAGCATTTT.

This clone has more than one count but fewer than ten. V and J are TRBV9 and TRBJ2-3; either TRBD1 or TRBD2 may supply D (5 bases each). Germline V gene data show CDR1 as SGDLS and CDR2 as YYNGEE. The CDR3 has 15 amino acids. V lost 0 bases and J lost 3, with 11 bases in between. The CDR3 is CASSVVGGMTDTQYF. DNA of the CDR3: TGTGCCAGCAGCGTAGTTGGGGGTATGACAGATACGCAGTATTTT. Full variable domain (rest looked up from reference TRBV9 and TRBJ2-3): DSGVTQTPKHLITATGQRVTLRCSPRSGDLSVYWYQQSLDQGLQFLIQYYNGEERAKGNILERFSAQQFPDLHSELNLSSLELGDSALYFCASSVVGGMTDTQYFGPGTRLTVL.

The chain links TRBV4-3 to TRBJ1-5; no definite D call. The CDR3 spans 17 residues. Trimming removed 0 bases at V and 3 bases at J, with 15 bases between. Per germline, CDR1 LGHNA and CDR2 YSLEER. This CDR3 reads CASSQDRKLQDNQPQHF. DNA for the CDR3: TGCGCCAGCAGCCAAGATCGGAAGTTGCAGGACAATCAGCCCCAGCATTTT.

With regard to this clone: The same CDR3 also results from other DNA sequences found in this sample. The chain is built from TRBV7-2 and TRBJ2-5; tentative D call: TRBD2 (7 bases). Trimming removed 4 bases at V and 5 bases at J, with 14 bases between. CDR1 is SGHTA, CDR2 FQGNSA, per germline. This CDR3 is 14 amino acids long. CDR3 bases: TGTGCCAGCAGCTCCCTTAGGGGGGGTGAGACCCAGTACTTC. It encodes CASSSLRGGETQYF.

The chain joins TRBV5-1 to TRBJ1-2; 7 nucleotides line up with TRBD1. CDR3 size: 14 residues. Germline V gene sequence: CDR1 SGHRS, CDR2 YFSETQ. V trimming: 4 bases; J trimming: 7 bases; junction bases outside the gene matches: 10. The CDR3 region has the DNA TGCGCCAGCAGCAGTTCGACAGGGTCCTCTGGCTACACCTTC. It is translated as CASSSSTGSSGYTF.

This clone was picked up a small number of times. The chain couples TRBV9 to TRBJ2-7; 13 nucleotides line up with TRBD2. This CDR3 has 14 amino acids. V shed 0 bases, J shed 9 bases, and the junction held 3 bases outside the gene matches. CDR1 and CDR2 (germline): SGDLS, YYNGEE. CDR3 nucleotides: TGTGCCAGCAGCGTAGGACTAGCGGGAGGATGGCAGTACTTC. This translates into CASSVGLAGGWQYF.

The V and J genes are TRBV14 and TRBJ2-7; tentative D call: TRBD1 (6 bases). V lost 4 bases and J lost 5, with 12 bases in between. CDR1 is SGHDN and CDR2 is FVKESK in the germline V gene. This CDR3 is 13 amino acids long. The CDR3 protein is CASSPLRGNEQYF. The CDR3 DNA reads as TGTGCCAGCAGCCCGCTAAGGGGGAACGAGCAGTACTTC.